The 21 T cell receptor beta chains reported below all come from one sample, sequenced in a study of blood T cell repertoires in COVID-19. TCRdb's table, derived via immunoSEQ multiplex PCR, lists solely in-frame clones and lacks some. The sample lists approximately 110,000 clones, roughly 83% seen once, with approximately 0.77% in the top ten. The sample taken for sequencing was peripheral blood. These receptors were collected from a woman in her 70s with acute or convalescent COVID-19.

V and J are TRBV6-2 or TRBV6-3 and TRBJ2-4; 8 nucleotides agree with TRBD2. V was pared by 5 bases and J by 8 bases, with 11 bases of the junction left unmatched. The germline V gene encodes CDR1 MNHEY and CDR2 SVGEGT. The CDR3 is made up of 15 amino acids. Here the CDR3 DNA reads TGTGCCAGCAGTCACGGGACTAGTGAGTGGGACATTCAGTACTTC. It encodes CASSHGTSEWDIQYF.

The chain recombines TRBV4-1 with TRBJ2-3; D possibly corresponds to TRBD2 (6 bases). V lost 1 base and J 3 bases, leaving 11 bases between the germline ends. This CDR3 comprises 15 residues. Germline V gives CDR1 MGHRA, CDR2 YSYEKL. For the CDR3, the DNA is TGCGCCAGCAGCCAAGGGCCTGGGGGGACAGATACGCAGTATTTT. Protein: CASSQGPGGTDTQYF.

This chain uses TRBV15 with TRBJ2-1; TRBD1 might be the D (5 bases). The CDR3 extends over 12 amino acids. V was pared by 4 bases and J by 6 bases, with 7 bases between. CDR1 and CDR2 (germline): LNHNV, YYDKDF (reference sequence). CDR3 nucleotide sequence: TGTGCCACCAGCACCAGGGTCAATGAGCAGTTCTTC. Translation gives CATSTRVNEQFF.

The V call is TRBV6-6, the J call TRBJ2-3; weak D call: TRBD2 (5 bases). The CDR3 covers 15 residues. Trimming pared 3 bases from V and 0 bases from J, leaving 10 bases between. Germline-derived CDR1 and CDR2 are MNHNY and SVGAGI (reference sequence). This CDR3 is CASSYRGLSTDTQYF. For the CDR3, the DNA is TGTGCCAGCAGTTATCGCGGACTTAGCACAGATACGCAGTATTTT.

The rearrangement links TRBV19 to TRBJ1-5; possible D gene TRBD1, 6 bases. Trimming cost V 5 bases and J 0 bases, with 14 bases left between them. This CDR3 is built from 16 residues. The germline gives CDR1 LNHDA, CDR2 SQIVND (reference sequence). The CDR3 sequence: CASSSGTQLSNQPQHF. The CDR3 nucleotides read TGTGCCAGTAGTTCCGGGACACAACTTAGCAATCAGCCCCAGCATTTT.

This sequence joins TRBV30 and TRBJ1-1, with TRBD1 identical over 7 bases. Germline V gene sequence: CDR1 GTSNPN, CDR2 SVGIG (reference sequence). CDR3 size: 13 residues. J lost 3 bases, V lost 5 bases, and 6 bases had no gene match. CDR3: CAWERGRDTEAFF. The CDR3 DNA is TGTGCCTGGGAAAGGGGGCGGGACACTGAAGCTTTCTTT.

The chain employs TRBV7-6 and TRBJ2-6, with TRBD1 as a possible D gene (5 bases). V lost 1 base and J 0 bases, leaving 7 bases between the germline ends. The CDR3 contains 16 residues. Germline lookup yields CDR1 SGHVS and CDR2 FNYEAQ. This CDR3 reads CASSLEQGSGANVLTF. The CDR3 DNA reads TGTGCCAGCAGCTTAGAGCAGGGCTCTGGGGCCAACGTCCTGACTTTC.

This chain links TRBV2 with TRBJ1-6; tentative D call: TRBD1 (5 bases). V was clipped by 10 bases and J by 6 bases, with 10 bases between them. CDR1 and CDR2 from the germline V gene are SNHLY and FYNNEI. The CDR3 is 12 residues long. CDR3 residues: CAIRDFNSPLHF. The DNA for the CDR3 is TGTGCCATCCGGGACTTTAATTCACCCCTCCACTTT.

The genes are TRBV6-5 and TRBJ2-7; D gene unclear. This CDR3 spans 13 amino acids. V lost 10 bases and J lost 5, with 18 bases in between. From germline, CDR1 is MNHEY and CDR2 SVGAGI. The CDR3 sequence is CAISNRYRDEQYF. The CDR3 DNA reads as TGTGCCATAAGTAACCGCTATCGCGACGAGCAGTACTTC.

This clone turned up a few times. This chain uses TRBV5-5 with TRBJ1-5; D perhaps matches TRBD1 (6 bases). V was cut by 4 bases and J by 1 base, with 12 bases left in between. The CDR3 loop spans 15 amino acids. CDR1 SGHKS and CDR2 YYEKEE come from the germline V gene (reference sequence). DNA of the CDR3: TGTGCCAGCAGCGTACAGGGAGGGAGCAATCAGCCCCAGCATTTT. It encodes CASSVQGGSNQPQHF. The full variable domain, completed using reference TRBV5-5 and TRBJ1-5, is DAGVTQSPTHLIKTRGQQVTLRCSPISGHKSVSWYQQVLGQGPQFIFQYYEKEERGRGNFPDRFSARQFPNYSSELNVNALLLGDSALYLCASSVQGGSNQPQHFGDGTRLSIL.

J is TRBJ1-2 and V is TRBV29-1, with TRBD1 matching 9 bases. The CDR3 has 13 residues. Germline CDR1 reads SQVTM; CDR2 reads ANQGSEA. Trimming cost V 7 bases and J 5 bases; bases outside gene matches: 8. The CDR3 spells CSALQGADYGYTF. The CDR3, as DNA: TGCAGCGCACTACAGGGGGCCGATTATGGCTACACCTTC.

The V call is TRBV18, the J call TRBJ2-5; 9 positions agree with TRBD1. Per germline, CDR1 KGHSH and CDR2 LQKENI. Trimming removed 3 bases from V and 5 bases from J; junction bases left unmatched: 7. The CDR3 spans 15 residues. CDR3 sequence (DNA): TGTGCCAGCTCACCCCCGGGACAGGGAGGGGAGACCCAGTACTTC. This translates into CASSPPGQGGETQYF.

This chain links TRBV7-9 with TRBJ2-1, with D possibly TRBD1 on 6 matching bases. In germline, CDR1 is SEHNR, CDR2 FQNEAQ (reference sequence). This CDR3 spans 15 amino acids. With 4 bases removed from V and 9 bases from J, the gap between germline ends came to 19 bases. The CDR3 region is CASSSRSPGASEQFF. In DNA, the CDR3 is TGTGCCAGCAGCTCCCGAAGCCCAGGGGCTAGTGAGCAGTTCTTC.

The genes are TRBV6-1 and TRBJ1-5, with 8 bases matching TRBD1. Trimming cost V 3 bases and J 0 bases; bases outside gene matches: 7. Per germline, CDR1 MNHNS and CDR2 SASEGT. The CDR3 is made up of 17 amino acids. CDR3 in amino acids: CASSESGGSYSNQPQHF. In DNA form, the CDR3 reads TGTGCCAGCAGTGAGTCAGGGGGCAGTTATAGCAATCAGCCCCAGCATTTT.

This clone was observed once. This chain joins TRBV21-1 and TRBJ1-2; the table gives TRBD1 as D, unverified against the DNA. TRBV21-1 is described as a pseudogene. This CDR3 comprises 16 residues. As DNA, the CDR3 is TGTGCCAGCAGCTTCCAAGGACAGGGGATTGACTATGGCTACACCTTC. Residues: CASSFQGQGIDYGYTF.

In its sample, this clone was seen once. The chain joins TRBV7-9 to TRBJ1-1; 9 bases are shared with TRBD1. Germline-derived CDR1 and CDR2 are SEHNR and FQNEAQ (reference sequence). This CDR3 comprises 13 residues. After removal of 3 bases from V and 11 bases from J, the junction contained 7 bases not matched to a gene. The CDR3 is CASSFADRGAAFF. The CDR3 DNA follows: TGTGCCAGCAGCTTTGCGGACAGGGGAGCTGCTTTCTTT.

V gene TRBV5-4 combines with J gene TRBJ1-2, with a weak D call TRBD1 (6 bases). The CDR3 loop spans 13 amino acids. Per the germline V gene, CDR1 is SGHNT and CDR2 is YYREEE (reference sequence). Trimming cost V 6 bases and J 2 bases, with 11 bases left between them. Here the CDR3 DNA reads TGTGCCAGCATTCCGGACAGAAACTATGGCTACACCTTC. Protein sequence: CASIPDRNYGYTF.

V and J are TRBV27 and TRBJ1-4; TRBD1 matches at 9 bases. Trimming took 3 bases from V and 4 from J; bases not matched to a gene: 3. Germline CDR1 and CDR2: MNHEY and SMNVEV (reference sequence). CDR3 size: 15 residues. In DNA, the CDR3 is TGTGCCAGCAGTTTGAGGGGACAGGGTAATGAAAAACTGTTTTTT. This codes for CASSLRGQGNEKLFF.

The chain joins TRBV7-2 to TRBJ2-5; a possible D gene is TRBD2 (7 bases). Germline CDR1 SGHTA, CDR2 FQGNSA. The CDR3 spans 11 residues. Deletions cut 5 bases from V and 9 bases from J, with 10 bases between. DNA for the CDR3: TGTGCCAGCAGCCGGGGGGCGGCCCAGTACTTC. Its translation is CASSRGAAQYF.

The chain joins TRBV19 to TRBJ2-1; TRBD2 is a possible D gene (5 bases). V shed 1 base and J shed 2 bases, with 12 bases lying between them. Germline values: CDR1 LNHDA, CDR2 SQIVND (reference sequence). The CDR3 contains 16 residues. CDR3 sequence: CASSIGWERTYNEQFF. CDR3 DNA: TGTGCCAGTAGTATAGGGTGGGAGAGAACCTACAATGAGCAGTTCTTC.

The V gene is TRBV28, the J gene TRBJ1-5; D is undetermined. Germline lookup yields CDR1 MDHEN and CDR2 SYDVKM. This CDR3 is built from 9 residues. Trimming removed 8 bases at V and 11 bases at J, with 7 bases between. CDR3 bases: TGTGCCAGCGGACTTGCCCAGCATTTT. Its protein product is CASGLAQHF.